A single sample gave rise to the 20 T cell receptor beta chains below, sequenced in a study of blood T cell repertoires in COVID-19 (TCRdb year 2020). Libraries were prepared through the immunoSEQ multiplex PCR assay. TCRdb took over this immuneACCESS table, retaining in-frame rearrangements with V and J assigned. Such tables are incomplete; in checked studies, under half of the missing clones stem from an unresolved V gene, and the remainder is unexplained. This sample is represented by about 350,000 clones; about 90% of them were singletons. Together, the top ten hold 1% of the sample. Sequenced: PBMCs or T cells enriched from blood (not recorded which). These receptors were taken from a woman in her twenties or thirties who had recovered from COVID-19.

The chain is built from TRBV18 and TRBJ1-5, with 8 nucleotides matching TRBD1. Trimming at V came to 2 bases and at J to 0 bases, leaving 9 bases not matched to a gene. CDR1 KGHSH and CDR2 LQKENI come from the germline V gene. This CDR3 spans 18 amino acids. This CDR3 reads CASSPTGQARHSNQPQHF. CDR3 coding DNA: TGTGCCAGCTCACCAACGGGACAGGCTCGTCATAGCAATCAGCCCCAGCATTTT.

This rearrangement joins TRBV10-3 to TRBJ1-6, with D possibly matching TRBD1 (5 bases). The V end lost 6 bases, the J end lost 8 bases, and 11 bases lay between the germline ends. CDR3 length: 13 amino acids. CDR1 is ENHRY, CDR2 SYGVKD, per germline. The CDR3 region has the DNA TGTGCCATCAGGGGGACGGGGGATTCACCCCTCCACTTT. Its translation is CAIRGTGDSPLHF.

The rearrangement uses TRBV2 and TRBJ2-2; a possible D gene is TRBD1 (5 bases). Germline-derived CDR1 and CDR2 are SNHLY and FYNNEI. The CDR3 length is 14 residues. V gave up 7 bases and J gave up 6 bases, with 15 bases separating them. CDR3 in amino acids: CASTGIQGSGELFF. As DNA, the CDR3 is TGTGCCAGCACCGGAATTCAGGGTTCCGGGGAGCTGTTTTTT.

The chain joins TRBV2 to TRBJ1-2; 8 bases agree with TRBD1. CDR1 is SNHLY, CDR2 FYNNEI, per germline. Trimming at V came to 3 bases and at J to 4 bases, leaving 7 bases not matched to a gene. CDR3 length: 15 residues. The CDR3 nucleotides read TGTGCCAGCAGTGATGGGGCAGGGGGCTCCTATGGCTACACCTTC. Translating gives CASSDGAGGSYGYTF.

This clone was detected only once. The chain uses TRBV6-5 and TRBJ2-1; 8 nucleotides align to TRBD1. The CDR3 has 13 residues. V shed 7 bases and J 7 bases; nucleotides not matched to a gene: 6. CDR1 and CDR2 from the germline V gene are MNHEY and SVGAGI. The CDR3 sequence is CASIRTGWNEQFF. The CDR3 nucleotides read TGTGCCAGCATCCGGACAGGGTGGAATGAGCAGTTCTTC.

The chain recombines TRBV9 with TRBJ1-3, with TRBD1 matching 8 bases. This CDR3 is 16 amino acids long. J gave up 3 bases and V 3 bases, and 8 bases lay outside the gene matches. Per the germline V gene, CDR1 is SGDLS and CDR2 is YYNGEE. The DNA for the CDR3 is TGTGCCAGCAGCGGCCAGACAGGGGTAATTGGAAACACCATATATTTT. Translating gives CASSGQTGVIGNTIYF.

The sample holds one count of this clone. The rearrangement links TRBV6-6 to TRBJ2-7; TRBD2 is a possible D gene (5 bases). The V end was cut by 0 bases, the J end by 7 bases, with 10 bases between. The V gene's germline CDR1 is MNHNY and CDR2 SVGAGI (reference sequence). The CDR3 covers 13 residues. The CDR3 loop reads CASSYSGSGEQYF. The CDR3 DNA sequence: TGTGCCAGCAGTTACTCAGGATCGGGGGAGCAGTACTTC.

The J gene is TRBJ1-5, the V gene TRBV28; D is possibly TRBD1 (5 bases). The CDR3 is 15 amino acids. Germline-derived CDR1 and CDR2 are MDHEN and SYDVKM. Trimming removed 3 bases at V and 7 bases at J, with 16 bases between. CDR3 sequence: CASSFGQGKNQPQHF. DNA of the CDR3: TGTGCCAGCAGTTTCGGCCAGGGAAAGAACCAGCCCCAGCATTTT.

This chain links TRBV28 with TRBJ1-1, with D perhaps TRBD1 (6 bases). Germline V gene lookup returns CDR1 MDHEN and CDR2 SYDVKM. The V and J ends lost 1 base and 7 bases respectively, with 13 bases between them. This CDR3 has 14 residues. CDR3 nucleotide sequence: TGTGCCAGCAGTTTATATTACAGGGAGGGTGAAGCTTTCTTT. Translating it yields CASSLYYREGEAFF.

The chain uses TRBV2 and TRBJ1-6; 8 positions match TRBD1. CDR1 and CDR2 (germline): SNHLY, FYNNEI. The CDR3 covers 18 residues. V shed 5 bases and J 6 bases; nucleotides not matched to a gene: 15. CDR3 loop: CASSKGGQAKTFNSPLHF. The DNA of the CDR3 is TGTGCCAGCAGTAAAGGGGGACAGGCGAAAACCTTTAATTCACCCCTCCACTTT.

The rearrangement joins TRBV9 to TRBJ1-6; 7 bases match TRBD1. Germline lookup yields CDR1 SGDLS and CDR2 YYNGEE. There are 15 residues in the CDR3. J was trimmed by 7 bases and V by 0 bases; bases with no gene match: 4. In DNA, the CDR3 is TGTGCCAGCAGCGTAGAGGGACAGTCAAATTCACCCCTCCACTTT. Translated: CASSVEGQSNSPLHF.

CDR3 sequence (DNA): TGTGCCTGGAGTGTCCAGGGATACCCGGGCGAGCAGTACTTC. It is translated as CAWSVQGYPGEQYF. This chain joins TRBV30 and TRBJ2-7; the D gene is possibly TRBD1 (5 bases). Per the germline V gene, CDR1 is GTSNPN and CDR2 is SVGIG (reference sequence). Trimming shortened V by 0 bases and J by 6 bases, and 15 bases separated the two germline ends. The CDR3 spans 14 residues.

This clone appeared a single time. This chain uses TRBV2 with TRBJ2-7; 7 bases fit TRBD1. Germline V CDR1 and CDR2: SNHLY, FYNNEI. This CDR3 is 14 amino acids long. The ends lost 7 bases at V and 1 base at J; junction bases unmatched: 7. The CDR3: CASNRDSVSYEQYF. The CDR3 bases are TGTGCCAGCAACCGGGACAGCGTGTCCTACGAGCAGTACTTC.

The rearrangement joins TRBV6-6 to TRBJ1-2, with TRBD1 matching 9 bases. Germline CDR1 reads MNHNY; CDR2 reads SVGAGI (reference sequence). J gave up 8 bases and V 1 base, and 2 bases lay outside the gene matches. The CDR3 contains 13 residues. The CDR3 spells CASSYWGQGGYTF. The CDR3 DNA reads TGTGCCAGCAGTTACTGGGGACAGGGAGGCTACACCTTC.

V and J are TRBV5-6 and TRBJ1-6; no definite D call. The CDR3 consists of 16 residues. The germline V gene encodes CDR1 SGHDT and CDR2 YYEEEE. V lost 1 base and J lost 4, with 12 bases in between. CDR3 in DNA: TGTGCCAGCAGCTTGAGGGCGGGCCCTTATAATTCACCCCTCCACTTT. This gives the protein CASSLRAGPYNSPLHF.

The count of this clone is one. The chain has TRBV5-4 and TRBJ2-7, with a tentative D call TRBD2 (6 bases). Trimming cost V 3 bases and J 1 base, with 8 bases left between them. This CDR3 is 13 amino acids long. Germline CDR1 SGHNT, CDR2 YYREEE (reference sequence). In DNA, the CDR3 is TGTGCCAGCAGCTGGGGGGTGTCCTACGAGCAGTACTTC. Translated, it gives CASSWGVSYEQYF. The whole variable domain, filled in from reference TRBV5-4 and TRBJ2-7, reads ETGVTQSPTHLIKTRGQQVTLRCSSQSGHNTVSWYQQALGQGPQFIFQYYREEENGRGNFPPRFSGLQFPNYSSELNVNALELDDSALYLCASSWGVSYEQYFGPGTRLTVT.

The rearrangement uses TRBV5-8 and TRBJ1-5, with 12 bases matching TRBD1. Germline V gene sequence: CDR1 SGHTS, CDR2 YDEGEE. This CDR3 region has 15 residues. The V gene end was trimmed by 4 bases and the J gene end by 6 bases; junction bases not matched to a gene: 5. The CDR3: CASSPGTGGGQPQHF. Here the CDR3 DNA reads TGTGCCAGCAGCCCCGGGACAGGGGGCGGTCAGCCCCAGCATTTT.

As DNA, the CDR3 is TGTGCCAGCAGCTCGAAGGCCGGGACAGGGGACGAGCAGTACTTC. Translating gives CASSSKAGTGDEQYF. The chain joins TRBV7-9 to TRBJ2-7, with TRBD1 identical over 10 bases. This CDR3 spans 15 amino acids. Germline CDR1 is SEHNR and CDR2 is FQNEAQ (reference sequence). The junction had 8 bases not matched to a gene; V was cut back by 4 bases and J by 5 bases.

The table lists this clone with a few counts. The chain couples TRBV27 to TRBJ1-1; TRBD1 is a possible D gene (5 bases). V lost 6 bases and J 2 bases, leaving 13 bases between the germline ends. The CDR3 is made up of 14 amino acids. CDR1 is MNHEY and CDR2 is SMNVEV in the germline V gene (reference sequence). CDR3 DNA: TGTGCCAGCAGCAGACAGAGCCGCAACACTGAAGCTTTCTTT. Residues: CASSRQSRNTEAFF.

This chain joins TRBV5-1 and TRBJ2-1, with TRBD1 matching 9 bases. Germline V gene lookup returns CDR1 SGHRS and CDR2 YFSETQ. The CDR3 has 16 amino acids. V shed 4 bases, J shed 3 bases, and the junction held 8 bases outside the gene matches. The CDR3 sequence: CASSGNPGQGYNEQFF. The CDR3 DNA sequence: TGCGCCAGCAGCGGAAACCCGGGACAGGGCTACAATGAGCAGTTCTTC.